The clone carrying this T cell receptor beta chain was recorded at least ten times. Its target is not known. This record comes from a study of CD8 T cells in ankylosing spondylitis. Broader study findings: Blood from ankylosing spondylitis patients appeared to carry a characteristic roughly 8-variant TCR beta motif.

The CDR3 spans 14 residues. V was trimmed by 1 base and J by 5 bases, leaving 9 bases between them. The TCR beta libraries were generated through quantitative 5'-RACE incorporating molecular barcodes. From the 5' RACE reads, TCRdb called clonotypes with MiXCR, one entry per CDR3 protein. The table lists 250,000 or so distinct CDR3 sequences, around 25% of them singletons, with 0.5% to 0.75% in the top ten. The sequence came from a male donor with ankylosing spondylitis or in good health (not recorded which). Input material: blood, either unsorted or a sorted T cell fraction (not recorded which). The gene calls are TRBV12-3 or TRBV12-4 and TRBJ2-1; D is uncertain. For the CDR3, the DNA is TGTGCCAGCAGTTTAGTTGGCGTACACAATGAGCAGTTCTTC. It yields the protein CASSLVGVHNEQFF.